Sequencing of this TCR beta chain was carried out in a study of blood T cell repertoires in COVID-19. Study summary: COVID-19 samples, acute and convalescent, were from the United States, Italy and Spain.

This CDR3 is 14 amino acids long. Per germline, CDR1 SGHRS and CDR2 YFSETQ. V trimming: 4 bases; J trimming: 8 bases; junction bases outside the gene matches: 11. TCRdb keeps only in-frame clones here, not all; method: immunoSEQ multiplex PCR. The table records about 98,000 clones, 60% to 80% of them present only once. The source of this sequence is a man in his sixties with active or convalescent COVID-19. The chain links TRBV5-1 to TRBJ1-2, with TRBD1 matching over 7 bases. Sample: peripheral blood. In DNA form, the CDR3 reads TGCGCCAGCAGCACGGGACAGCCCTCTAGAGGCTACACCTTC. This codes for CASSTGQPSRGYTF.